Presented here are 13 T cell receptor beta chains from one specimen sequenced in a study of CD8+ T cells in alopecia areata. Investigators isolated RNA and reverse transcribed it into cDNA to act as the sequencing template. The repertoire was sequenced with immunoSEQ multiplex PCR; TCRdb's copy has only in-frame clones and lacks some. The sample has some 150,000 clones, around 83% seen once. Treatment indicated: oral pan-JAK inhibitor, 5-10 mg twice daily. The source was CD8+ T cells sorted from blood, collected at week 4, from a patient treated with tofacitinib. These receptors originate from a human donor with alopecia areata.

The chain carries TRBV11-2 and TRBJ2-4, with TRBD1 matching 11 bases. The germline gives CDR1 SGHAT, CDR2 FQNNGV. The CDR3 is 17 amino acids. V gave up 2 bases and J gave up 7 bases; unmatched junction bases: 10. The CDR3 nucleotides are TGTGCCAGCAGCTTAACGTCGGACAGGGGGCATCTCAACATTCAGTACTTC. It yields the protein CASSLTSDRGHLNIQYF.

V usage is TRBV5-1 and J usage is TRBJ2-7; 8 bases line up with TRBD1. The J segment lost 4 bases and the V segment lost 4 bases, leaving 4 bases of the junction unmatched. The CDR3 runs 13 residues. CDR1 is SGHRS and CDR2 is YFSETQ in the germline V gene. CDR3 in DNA: TGCGCCAGCAGCGGGGGACAGGCTTACGAGCAGTACTTC. This gives the protein CASSGGQAYEQYF.

This clone was observed once. The V call is TRBV29-1, the J call TRBJ1-6, with 9 nucleotides matching TRBD1. Germline V CDR1 and CDR2: SQVTM, ANQGSEA. V was pared by 8 bases and J by 9 bases, with 5 bases of the junction left unmatched. The CDR3 is 12 residues long. DNA of the CDR3: TGCAGCCACGGGACAGGGAGTTCACCCCTCCACTTT. It codes for CSHGTGSSPLHF.

This chain connects TRBV6-5 to TRBJ2-7; 7 bases are shared with TRBD2. CDR3 length: 15 residues. Germline V gene lookup returns CDR1 MNHEY and CDR2 SVGAGI. V lost 2 bases to trimming and J lost 5 bases; unmatched junction nucleotides: 9. The CDR3 bases are TGTGCCAGCAGTTACGGGACTACTATTCGTGACGAGCAGTACTTC. Translation: CASSYGTTIRDEQYF.

V and J are TRBV19 and TRBJ2-5; 9 bases agree with TRBD2. Germline V lookup: CDR1 LNHDA, CDR2 SQIVND (reference sequence). With V trimmed by 2 bases and J by 3 bases, 7 bases remained unmatched. The CDR3 loop spans 16 amino acids. The DNA for the CDR3 is TGTGCCAGTAGTATAAAGGCTAGCGGGAAGAAAGAGACCCAGTACTTC. The encoded protein is CASSIKASGKKETQYF.

V gene TRBV7-9 combines with J gene TRBJ1-2; no firm D call. The germline V and J ends were trimmed by 2 bases and 2 bases, with 9 bases remaining between them. From germline, CDR1 is SEHNR and CDR2 FQNEAQ (reference sequence). CDR3 length: 14 residues. The CDR3 spells CASSLMNPNYGYTF. The CDR3 nucleotides are TGTGCCAGCAGCTTAATGAATCCGAACTATGGCTACACCTTC.

The chain employs TRBV4-1 and TRBJ2-3; TRBD2 aligns across 9 bases. Germline V gene sequence: CDR1 MGHRA, CDR2 YSYEKL. This CDR3 is built from 16 residues. With V trimmed by 0 bases and J by 6 bases, 7 bases remained unmatched. The CDR3 here is CASSQDRGLASDTQYF. CDR3 nucleotide sequence: TGCGCCAGCAGCCAAGACAGAGGACTAGCGTCGGATACGCAGTATTTT.

This rearrangement joins TRBV23-1 to TRBJ2-7; possible D gene TRBD1, 5 bases. TRBV23-1 counts as an open reading frame of uncertain function. V lost 4 bases and J 1 base, leaving 14 bases between the germline ends. The CDR3 sequence is 15 residues long. Here the CDR3 DNA reads TGCGCCAGCAGTCCCAGATCGGACATTTCCTACGAGCAGTACTTC. As protein: CASSPRSDISYEQYF.

The V gene is TRBV6-5, the J gene TRBJ2-3; 7 bases agree with TRBD2. CDR1 and CDR2 from the germline V gene are MNHEY and SVGAGI. This CDR3 comprises 14 residues. The V gene end was trimmed by 6 bases and the J gene end by 4 bases; junction bases not matched to a gene: 7. The CDR3 coding sequence is TGTGCCAGCAGGGGCGGACTAGTACCAGATACGCAGTATTTT. Protein: CASRGGLVPDTQYF.

This clone was counted only a few times. The chain has TRBV27 and TRBJ2-7, with unresolved D. The V end was cut by 6 bases, the J end by 5 bases, with 14 bases between. Germline assignment: CDR1 MNHEY and CDR2 SMNVEV (reference sequence). This CDR3 is 13 amino acids long. Written as DNA, the CDR3 is TGTGCCAGCAGGATTATGGGTGGGAACGAGCAGTACTTC. Its protein product is CASRIMGGNEQYF.

Worth noting for this clone: Additional DNA sequences in this sample encode the identical CDR3. The chain joins TRBV29-1 to TRBJ2-7; TRBD1 is a possible D gene (5 bases). The V gene's germline CDR1 is SQVTM and CDR2 ANQGSEA. V was cut by 1 base and J by 1 base, with 11 bases left in between. The CDR3 spans 14 residues. The CDR3 DNA reads as TGCAGCGTTGAAGTGCAGGGCAGTTCCTACGAGCAGTACTTC. Its translation is CSVEVQGSSYEQYF.

The chain employs TRBV7-3 and TRBJ1-1; no reliable D call. Trimming removed 5 bases at V and 8 bases at J, with 15 bases between. CDR3 length: 13 amino acids. Per germline, CDR1 SGHTA and CDR2 FQGTGA. CDR3 in amino acids: CASSPRDGEEAFF. CDR3 DNA: TGTGCCAGCAGCCCCCGAGATGGGGAGGAAGCTTTCTTT.

The J gene is TRBJ2-7, the V gene TRBV5-1; a possible D gene is TRBD1 (6 bases). The CDR3 has 15 residues. V lost 0 bases and J 3 bases, leaving 13 bases between the germline ends. Germline CDR1 is SGHRS and CDR2 is YFSETQ. DNA for the CDR3: TGCGCCAGCAGCTTGGAAGGAACAGGGTTCTACGAGCAGTACTTC. Its translation: CASSLEGTGFYEQYF.